These 5 T cell receptor beta chains came from one sample sequenced in a study of neurological immune-mediated disorders. In TCRdb, the 5' RACE reads were re-called with MiXCR into one record per CDR3 protein. Of 40,000 to 50,000 distinct CDR3 sequences detected, about 2.5% appear once; the ten largest clones hold more than 10%. The sample comprised PBMCs. The receptor set was obtained from a man younger than 40 with multiple sclerosis.

This clonotype has a count of ten or more. The V gene is TRBV28, the J gene TRBJ1-1, with TRBD1 matching over 7 bases. CDR3 length equals 15 residues. Germline CDR1 and CDR2: MDHEN and SYDVKM. Trimming took 3 bases from V and 7 from J; bases not matched to a gene: 11. The CDR3 here is CASSLIGGFSGEAFF. In DNA, the CDR3 is TGTGCCAGCAGTTTGATAGGGGGCTTTAGTGGTGAAGCTTTCTTT.

This clonotype was counted at least ten times. The V gene is TRBV20-1, the J gene TRBJ1-1; 8 nucleotides align to TRBD1. The V and J ends lost 7 bases and 1 base, in that order; junction bases with no gene match: 2. The CDR3 totals 12 residues. Germline CDR1 and CDR2: DFQATT and SNEGSKA (reference sequence). CDR3 protein: CSVGQGNTEAFF. CDR3 nucleotides: TGCAGTGTTGGACAGGGGAACACTGAAGCTTTCTTT.

This clonotype appeared many times. This chain links TRBV9 with TRBJ2-7; 10 bases line up with TRBD2. The CDR3 is 16 residues long. Trimming cost V 3 bases and J 4 bases; bases outside gene matches: 10. The germline V gene encodes CDR1 SGDLS and CDR2 YYNGEE. The CDR3 nucleotides are TGTGCCAGCAGCGCACCGTCTAGCGGGGGCCTGTACGAGCAGTACTTC. Amino acids: CASSAPSSGGLYEQYF. Drawing the rest from reference TRBV9 and TRBJ2-7, the complete variable domain is DSGVTQTPKHLITATGQRVTLRCSPRSGDLSVYWYQQSLDQGLQFLIQYYNGEERAKGNILERFSAQQFPDLHSELNLSSLELGDSALYFCASSAPSSGGLYEQYFGPGTRLTVT.

This clonotype was seen ten or more times. This chain uses TRBV20-1 with TRBJ1-4; no firm D call. The V end was cut by 2 bases, the J end by 0 bases, with 13 bases between. CDR1 is DFQATT, CDR2 SNEGSKA, per germline (reference sequence). CDR3 length: 16 amino acids. The CDR3 bases are TGCAGTGCTAGACCCTTCCTGACCCCAACTAATGAAAAACTGTTTTTT. Translating it yields CSARPFLTPTNEKLFF.

This clonotype appeared many times. This chain uses TRBV7-2 with TRBJ1-1; the D gene is possibly TRBD1 (6 bases). CDR1 and CDR2 (germline): SGHTA, FQGNSA. CDR3 length equals 15 residues. V lost 4 bases and J lost 5, with 17 bases in between. The CDR3 spells CASSWRQALGTEAFF. CDR3 DNA sequence: TGTGCCAGCAGCTGGAGACAGGCCCTGGGGACTGAAGCTTTCTTT.